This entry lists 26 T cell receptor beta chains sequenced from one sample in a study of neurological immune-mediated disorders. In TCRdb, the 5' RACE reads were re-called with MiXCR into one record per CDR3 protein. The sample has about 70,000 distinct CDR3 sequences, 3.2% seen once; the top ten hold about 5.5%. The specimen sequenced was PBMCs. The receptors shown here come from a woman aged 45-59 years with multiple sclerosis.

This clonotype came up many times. For the CDR3, the DNA is TGCGCCAGCAGCCCGGGGACAGGGGCTGGGGAGCAGTACGTC. This gives the protein CASSPGTGAGEQYV. This chain connects TRBV5-1 to TRBJ2-7, with 10 bases aligning to TRBD1. J gave up 7 bases and V 4 bases, and 8 bases lay outside the gene matches. Germline V gives CDR1 SGHRS, CDR2 YFSETQ. The CDR3 is 14 amino acids.

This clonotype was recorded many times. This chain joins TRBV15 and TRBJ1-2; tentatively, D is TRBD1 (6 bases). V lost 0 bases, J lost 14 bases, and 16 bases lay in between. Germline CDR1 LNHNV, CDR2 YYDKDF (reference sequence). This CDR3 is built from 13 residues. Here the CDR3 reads CATSRDLAGAGTF. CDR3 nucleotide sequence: TGTGCCACCAGCAGAGATCTTGCGGGGGCAGGGACCTTC.

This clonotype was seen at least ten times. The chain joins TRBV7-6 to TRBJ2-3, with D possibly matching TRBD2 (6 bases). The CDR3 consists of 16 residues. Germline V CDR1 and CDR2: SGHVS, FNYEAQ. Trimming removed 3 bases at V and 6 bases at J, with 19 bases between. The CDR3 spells CASSFLSGLKGDTQYF. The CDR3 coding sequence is TGTGCCAGCAGCTTTCTTAGCGGTCTGAAGGGGGATACGCAGTATTTT.

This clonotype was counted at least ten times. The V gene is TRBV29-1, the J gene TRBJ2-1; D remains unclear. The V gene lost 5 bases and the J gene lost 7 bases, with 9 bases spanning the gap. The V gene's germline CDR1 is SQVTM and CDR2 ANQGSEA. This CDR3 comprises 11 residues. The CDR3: CSVWLGNEQFF. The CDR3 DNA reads TGCAGCGTTTGGTTGGGGAATGAGCAGTTCTTC.

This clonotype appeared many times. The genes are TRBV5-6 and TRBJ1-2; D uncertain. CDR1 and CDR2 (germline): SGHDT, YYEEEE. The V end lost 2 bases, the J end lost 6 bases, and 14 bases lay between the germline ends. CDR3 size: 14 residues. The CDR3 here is CASSFVGHRDGYTF. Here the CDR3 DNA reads TGTGCCAGCAGCTTTGTGGGCCATCGGGATGGCTACACCTTC.

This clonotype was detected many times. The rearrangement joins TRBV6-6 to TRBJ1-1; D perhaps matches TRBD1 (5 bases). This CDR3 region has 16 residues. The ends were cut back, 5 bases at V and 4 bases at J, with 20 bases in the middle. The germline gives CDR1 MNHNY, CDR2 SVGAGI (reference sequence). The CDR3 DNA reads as TGTGCCAGCAGTCCTCCCCGGGGGAGGGAGGGCACTGAAGCTTTCTTT. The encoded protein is CASSPPRGREGTEAFF.

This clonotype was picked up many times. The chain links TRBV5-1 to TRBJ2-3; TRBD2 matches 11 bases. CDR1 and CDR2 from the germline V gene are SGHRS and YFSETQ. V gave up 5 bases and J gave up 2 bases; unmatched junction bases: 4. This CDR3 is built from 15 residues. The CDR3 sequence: CASRLAGGFTDTQYF. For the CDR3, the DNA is TGCGCCAGCAGGCTAGCGGGAGGTTTCACAGATACGCAGTATTTT.

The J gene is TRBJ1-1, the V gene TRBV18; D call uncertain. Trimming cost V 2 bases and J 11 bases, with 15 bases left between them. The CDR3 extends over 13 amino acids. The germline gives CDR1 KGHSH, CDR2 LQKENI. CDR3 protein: CASSPDRRTGAFF. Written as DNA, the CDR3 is TGTGCCAGCTCACCAGATCGTCGGACGGGGGCTTTCTTT.

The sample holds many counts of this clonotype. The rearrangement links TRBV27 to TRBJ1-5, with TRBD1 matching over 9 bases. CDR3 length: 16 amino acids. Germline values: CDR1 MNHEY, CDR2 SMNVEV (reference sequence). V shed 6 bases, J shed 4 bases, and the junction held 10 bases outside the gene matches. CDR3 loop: CASSSGQGMYNQPQHF. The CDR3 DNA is TGTGCCAGCAGCAGTGGACAGGGGATGTATAATCAGCCCCAGCATTTT.

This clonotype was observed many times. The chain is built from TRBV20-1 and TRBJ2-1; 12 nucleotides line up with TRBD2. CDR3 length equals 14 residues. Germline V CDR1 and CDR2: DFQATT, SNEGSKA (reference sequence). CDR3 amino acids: CRAKGLAGRNEQFF. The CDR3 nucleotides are TGCAGGGCGAAAGGACTAGCGGGAAGGAATGAGCAGTTCTTC.

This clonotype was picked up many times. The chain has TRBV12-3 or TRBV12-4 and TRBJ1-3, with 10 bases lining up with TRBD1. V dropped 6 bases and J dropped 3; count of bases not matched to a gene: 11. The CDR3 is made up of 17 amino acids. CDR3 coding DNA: TGTGCCAGCAGCCGGGACAGGGGTGGGATGATTGGAAACACCATATATTTT. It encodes CASSRDRGGMIGNTIYF.

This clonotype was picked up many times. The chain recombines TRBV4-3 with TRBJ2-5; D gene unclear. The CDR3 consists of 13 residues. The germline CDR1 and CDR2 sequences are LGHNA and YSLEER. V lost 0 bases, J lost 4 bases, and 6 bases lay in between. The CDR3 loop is CASSQDSRETQYF. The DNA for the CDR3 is TGCGCCAGCAGCCAAGATAGTAGAGAGACCCAGTACTTC.

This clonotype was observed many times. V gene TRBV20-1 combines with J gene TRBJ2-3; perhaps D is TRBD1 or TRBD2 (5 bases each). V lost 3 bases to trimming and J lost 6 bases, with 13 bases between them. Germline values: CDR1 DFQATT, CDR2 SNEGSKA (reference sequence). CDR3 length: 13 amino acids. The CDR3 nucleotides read TGCAGTGCTAGCCTAGCAGGGTTGGATACGCAGTATTTT. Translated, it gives CSASLAGLDTQYF.

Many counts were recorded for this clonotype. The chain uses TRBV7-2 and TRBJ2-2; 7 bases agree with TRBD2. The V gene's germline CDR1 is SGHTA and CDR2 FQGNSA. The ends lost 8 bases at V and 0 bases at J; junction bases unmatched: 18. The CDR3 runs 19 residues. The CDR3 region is CASASRRQSLAANTGELFF. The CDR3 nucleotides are TGTGCCAGCGCTTCCCGACGACAATCCCTAGCGGCGAACACCGGGGAGCTGTTTTTT.

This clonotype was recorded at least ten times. The CDR3 nucleotides read TGTGCCAGCAGTCGAGGGGACAGGGTCGAGGGAGAGCAGTACTTC. Its protein is CASSRGDRVEGEQYF. This rearrangement joins TRBV6-5 to TRBJ2-7; 9 nucleotides align to TRBD1. Per germline, CDR1 MNHEY and CDR2 SVGAGI. The CDR3 consists of 15 residues. V shed 5 bases, J shed 7 bases, and the junction held 12 bases outside the gene matches.

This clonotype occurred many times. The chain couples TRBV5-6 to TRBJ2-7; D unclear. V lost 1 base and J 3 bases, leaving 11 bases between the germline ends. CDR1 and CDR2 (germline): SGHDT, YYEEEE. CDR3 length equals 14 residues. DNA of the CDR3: TGTGCCAGCAGCTTGACTCCCCCCCTCTACGAGCAGTACTTC. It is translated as CASSLTPPLYEQYF.

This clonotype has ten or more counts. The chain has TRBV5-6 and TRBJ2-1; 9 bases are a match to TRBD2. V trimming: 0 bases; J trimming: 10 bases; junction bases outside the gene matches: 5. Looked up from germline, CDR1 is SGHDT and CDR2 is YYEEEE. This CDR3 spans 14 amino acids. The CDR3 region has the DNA TGTGCCAGCAGCTTGGGCGGGAGGGGAGGGGAGCAGTTCTTC. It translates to CASSLGGRGGEQFF.

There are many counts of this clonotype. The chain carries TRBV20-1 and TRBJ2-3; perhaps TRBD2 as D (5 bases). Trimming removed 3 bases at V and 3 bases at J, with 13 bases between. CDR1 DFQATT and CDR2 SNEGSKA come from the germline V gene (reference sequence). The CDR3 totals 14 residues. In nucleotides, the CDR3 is TGCAGTGCTAGTGCCGGAGGTCGGACAGATACGCAGTATTTT. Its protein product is CSASAGGRTDTQYF.

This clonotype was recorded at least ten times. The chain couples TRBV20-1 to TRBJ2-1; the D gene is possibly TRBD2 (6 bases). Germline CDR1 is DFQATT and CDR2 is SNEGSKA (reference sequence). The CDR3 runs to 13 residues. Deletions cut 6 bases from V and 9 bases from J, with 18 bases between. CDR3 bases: TGCAGTGCCCTACTACGTCTAGCGAGTGAGCAGTTCTTC. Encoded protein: CSALLRLASEQFF.

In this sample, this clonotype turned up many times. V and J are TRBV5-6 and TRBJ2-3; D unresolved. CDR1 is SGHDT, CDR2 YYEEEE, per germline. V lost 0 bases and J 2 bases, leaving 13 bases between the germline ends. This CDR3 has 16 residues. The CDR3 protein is CASSLAVAEITDTQYF. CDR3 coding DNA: TGTGCCAGCAGCTTGGCGGTGGCAGAAATCACAGATACGCAGTATTTT.

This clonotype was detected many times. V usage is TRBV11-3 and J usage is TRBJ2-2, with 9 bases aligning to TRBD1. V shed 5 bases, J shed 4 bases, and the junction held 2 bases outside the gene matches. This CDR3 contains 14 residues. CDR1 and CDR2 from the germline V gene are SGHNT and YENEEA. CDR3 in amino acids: CASSQGQGTGELFF. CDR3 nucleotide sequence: TGTGCCAGCAGCCAGGGACAGGGCACCGGGGAGCTGTTTTTT.

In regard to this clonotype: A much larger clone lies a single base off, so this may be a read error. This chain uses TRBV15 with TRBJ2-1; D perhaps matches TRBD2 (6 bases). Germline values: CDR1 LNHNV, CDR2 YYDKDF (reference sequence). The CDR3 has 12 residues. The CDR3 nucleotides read TGTGACACCAGCAGAAGGGCGGGAGAGCAGTTCTTC. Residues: CDTSRRAGEQFF.

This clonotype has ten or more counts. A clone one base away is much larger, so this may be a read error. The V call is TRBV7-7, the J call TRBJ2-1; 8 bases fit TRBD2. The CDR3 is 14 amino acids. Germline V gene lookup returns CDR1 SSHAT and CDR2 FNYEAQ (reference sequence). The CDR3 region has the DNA TGTGCTAGCAGCCAAGGACTAGCTCGAGTGGAGCAGTTCTTC. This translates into CASSQGLARVEQFF.

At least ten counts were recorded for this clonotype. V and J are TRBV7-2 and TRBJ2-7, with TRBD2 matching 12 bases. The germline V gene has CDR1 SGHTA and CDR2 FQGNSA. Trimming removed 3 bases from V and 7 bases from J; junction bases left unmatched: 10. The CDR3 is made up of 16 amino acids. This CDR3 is CASSFRLAGEKSEQYF. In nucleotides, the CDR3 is TGTGCCAGCAGCTTTAGACTAGCGGGAGAAAAATCGGAGCAGTACTTC. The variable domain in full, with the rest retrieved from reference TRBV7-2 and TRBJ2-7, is GAGVSQSPSNKVTEKGKDVELRCDPISGHTALYWYRQSLGQGLEFLIYFQGNSAPDKSGLPSDRFSAERTGGSVSTLTIQRTQQEDSAVYLCASSFRLAGEKSEQYFGPGTRLTVT.

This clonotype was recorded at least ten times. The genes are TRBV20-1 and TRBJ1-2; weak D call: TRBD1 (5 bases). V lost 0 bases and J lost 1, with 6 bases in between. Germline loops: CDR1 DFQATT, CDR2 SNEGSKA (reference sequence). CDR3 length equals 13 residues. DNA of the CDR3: TGCAGTGCTAGAGACAGGGATAACTATGGCTACACCTTC. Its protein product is CSARDRDNYGYTF.

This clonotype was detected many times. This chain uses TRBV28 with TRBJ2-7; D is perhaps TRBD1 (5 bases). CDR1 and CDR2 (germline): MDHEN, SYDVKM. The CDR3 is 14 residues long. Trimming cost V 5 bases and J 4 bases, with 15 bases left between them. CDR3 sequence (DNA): TGTGCCAGCAGTGCCTCGTGGGGCAAGTACGAGCAGTACTTC. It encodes CASSASWGKYEQYF.